This T cell receptor (beta chain) was documented in a study of cytomegalovirus exposure and HLA in healthy donors. V lost 6 bases, J lost 0 bases, and 18 bases lay in between. Germline-derived CDR1 and CDR2 are SGHVS and FQNEAQ. CDR3 length equals 17 residues. The PCR employed 60 Vbeta primers together with 13 Jbeta primers. The protocol was immunoSEQ multiplex PCR, while the TCRdb copy is restricted to in-frame clones and leaves out a portion. The sample lists around 190,000 clones, around 77% occurring once. The J gene is TRBJ1-3, the V gene TRBV7-8; no clear D gene. The sequencing input was PBMCs. The clonotype originates from a woman aged 25 to 45 in good health and CMV-seronegative. CDR3 residues: CASRSTTVTSSGNTIYF. The CDR3 bases are TGTGCCAGCAGATCGACTACGGTGACCAGCTCTGGAAACACCATATATTTT.